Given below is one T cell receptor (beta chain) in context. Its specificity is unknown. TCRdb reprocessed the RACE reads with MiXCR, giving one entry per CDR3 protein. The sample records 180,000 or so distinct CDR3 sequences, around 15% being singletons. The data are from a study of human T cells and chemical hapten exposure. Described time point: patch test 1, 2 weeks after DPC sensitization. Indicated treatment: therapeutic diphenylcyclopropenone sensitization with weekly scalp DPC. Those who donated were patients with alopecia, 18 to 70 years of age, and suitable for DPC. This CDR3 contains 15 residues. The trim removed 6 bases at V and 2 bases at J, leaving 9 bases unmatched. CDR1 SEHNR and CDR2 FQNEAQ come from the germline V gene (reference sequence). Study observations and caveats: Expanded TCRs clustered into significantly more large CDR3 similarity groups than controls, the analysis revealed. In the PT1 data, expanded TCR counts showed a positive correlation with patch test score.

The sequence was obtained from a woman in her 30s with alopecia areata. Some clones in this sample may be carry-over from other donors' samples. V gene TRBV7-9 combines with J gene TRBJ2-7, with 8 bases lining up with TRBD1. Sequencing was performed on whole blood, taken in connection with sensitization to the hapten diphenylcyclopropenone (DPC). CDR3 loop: CASSPGQVGPYEQYF. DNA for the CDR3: TGTGCCAGCAGTCCGGGACAGGTGGGCCCCTACGAGCAGTACTTC.